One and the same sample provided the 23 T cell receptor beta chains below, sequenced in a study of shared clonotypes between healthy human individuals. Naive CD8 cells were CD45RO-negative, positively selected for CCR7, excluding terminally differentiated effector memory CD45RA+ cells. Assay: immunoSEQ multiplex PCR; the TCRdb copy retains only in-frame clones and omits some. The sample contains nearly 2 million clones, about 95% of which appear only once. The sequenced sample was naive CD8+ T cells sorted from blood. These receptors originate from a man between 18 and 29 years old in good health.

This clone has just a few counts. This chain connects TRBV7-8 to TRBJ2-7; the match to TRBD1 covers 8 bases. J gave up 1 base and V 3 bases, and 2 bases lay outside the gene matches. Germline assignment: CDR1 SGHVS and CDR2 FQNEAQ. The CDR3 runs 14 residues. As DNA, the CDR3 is TGTGCCAGCAGCTTGGGACAGGTGTCCTACGAGCAGTACTTC. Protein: CASSLGQVSYEQYF.

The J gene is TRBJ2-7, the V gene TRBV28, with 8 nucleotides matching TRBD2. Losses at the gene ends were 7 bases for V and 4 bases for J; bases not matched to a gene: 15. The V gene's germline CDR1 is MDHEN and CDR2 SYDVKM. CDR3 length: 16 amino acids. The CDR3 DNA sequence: TGTGCCAGCAACCCCCTCGGGCGGGAGGAACATTACGAGCAGTACTTC. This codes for CASNPLGREEHYEQYF.

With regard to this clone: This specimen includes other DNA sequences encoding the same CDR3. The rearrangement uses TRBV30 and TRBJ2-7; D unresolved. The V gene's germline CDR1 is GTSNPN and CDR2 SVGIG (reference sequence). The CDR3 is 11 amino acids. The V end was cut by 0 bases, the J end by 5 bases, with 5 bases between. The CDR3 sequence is CAWSVSHEQYF. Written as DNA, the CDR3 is TGTGCCTGGAGTGTGTCCCACGAGCAGTACTTC.

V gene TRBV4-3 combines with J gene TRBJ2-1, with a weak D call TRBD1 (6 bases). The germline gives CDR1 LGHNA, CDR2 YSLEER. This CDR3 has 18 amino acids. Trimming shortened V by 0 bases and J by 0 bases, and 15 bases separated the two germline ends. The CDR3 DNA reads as TGCGCCAGCAGCCAAGATTTCGAGAGGGGGAGCTCCTACAATGAGCAGTTCTTC. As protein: CASSQDFERGSSYNEQFF.

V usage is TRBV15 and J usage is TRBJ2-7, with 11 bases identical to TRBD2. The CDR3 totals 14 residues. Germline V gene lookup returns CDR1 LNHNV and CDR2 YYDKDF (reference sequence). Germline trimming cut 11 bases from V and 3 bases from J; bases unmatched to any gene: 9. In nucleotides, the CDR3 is TGTGCCGTGTCATACGGGACTAGCGGCTACGAGCAGTACTTC. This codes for CAVSYGTSGYEQYF. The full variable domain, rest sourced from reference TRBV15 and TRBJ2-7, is DAMVIQNPRYQVTQFGKPVTLSCSQTLNHNVMYWYQQKSSQAPKLLFHYYDKDFNNEADTPDNFQSRRPNTSFCFLDIRSPGLGDTAMYLCAVSYGTSGYEQYFGPGTRLTVT.

CDR3 nucleotide sequence: TGTGCCAGCAGTTTTATCACAGATACGCAGTATTTT. Protein sequence: CASSFITDTQYF. The chain uses TRBV28 and TRBJ2-3, with no clear D. Per the germline V gene, CDR1 is MDHEN and CDR2 is SYDVKM. V was clipped by 3 bases and J by 2 bases, with 3 bases between them. The CDR3 extends over 12 amino acids.

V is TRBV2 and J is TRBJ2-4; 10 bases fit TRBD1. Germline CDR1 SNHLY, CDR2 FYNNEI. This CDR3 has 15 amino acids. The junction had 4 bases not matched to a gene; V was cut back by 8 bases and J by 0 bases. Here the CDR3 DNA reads TGTGCCAGCGATCGGGACAGGGGAGCCAAAAACATTCAGTACTTC. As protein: CASDRDRGAKNIQYF.

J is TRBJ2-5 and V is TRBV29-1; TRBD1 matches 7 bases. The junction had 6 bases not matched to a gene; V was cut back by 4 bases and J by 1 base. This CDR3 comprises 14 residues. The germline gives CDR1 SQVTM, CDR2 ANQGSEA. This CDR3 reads CSVGPGQVQETQYF. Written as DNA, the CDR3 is TGCAGCGTTGGCCCCGGACAGGTCCAAGAGACCCAGTACTTC.

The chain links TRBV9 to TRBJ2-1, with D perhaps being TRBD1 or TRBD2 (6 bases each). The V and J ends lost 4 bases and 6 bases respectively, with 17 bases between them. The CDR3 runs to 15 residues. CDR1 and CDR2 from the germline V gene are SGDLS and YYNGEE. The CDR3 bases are TGTGCCAGCAGCCTAGGGGGAGGAGTTGGCAATGAGCAGTTCTTC. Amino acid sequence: CASSLGGGVGNEQFF.

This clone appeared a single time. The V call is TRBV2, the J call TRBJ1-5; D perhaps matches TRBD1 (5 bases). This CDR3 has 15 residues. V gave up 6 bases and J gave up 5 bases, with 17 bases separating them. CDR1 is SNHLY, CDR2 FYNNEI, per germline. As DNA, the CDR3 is TGTGCCAGCAGGCCGATCGGGGGAGGAGATCAGCCCCAGCATTTT. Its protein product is CASRPIGGGDQPQHF. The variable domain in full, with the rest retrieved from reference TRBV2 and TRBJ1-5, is EPEVTQTPSHQVTQMGQEVILRCVPISNHLYFYWYRQILGQKVEFLVSFYNNEISEKSEIFDDQFSVERPDGSNFTLKIRSTKLEDSAMYFCASRPIGGGDQPQHFGDGTRLSIL.

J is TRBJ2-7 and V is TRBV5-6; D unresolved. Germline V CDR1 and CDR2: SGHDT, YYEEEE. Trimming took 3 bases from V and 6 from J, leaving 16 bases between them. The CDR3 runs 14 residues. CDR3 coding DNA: TGTGCCAGCAGCTCCCCGGCGAAGACGGGCGAGCAGTACTTC. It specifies CASSSPAKTGEQYF.

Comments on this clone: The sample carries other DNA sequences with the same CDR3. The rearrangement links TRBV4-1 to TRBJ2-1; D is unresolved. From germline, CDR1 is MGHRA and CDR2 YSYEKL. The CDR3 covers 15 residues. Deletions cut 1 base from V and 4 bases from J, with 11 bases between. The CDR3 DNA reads TGCGCCAGCAGCCAAGTCCGAGGATCTTACAATGAGCAGTTCTTC. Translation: CASSQVRGSYNEQFF.

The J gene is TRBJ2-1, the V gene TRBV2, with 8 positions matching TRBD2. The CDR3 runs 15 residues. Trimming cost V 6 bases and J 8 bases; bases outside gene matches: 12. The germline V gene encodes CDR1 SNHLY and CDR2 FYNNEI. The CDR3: CASRPLTSVEHEQFF. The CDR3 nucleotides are TGTGCCAGCAGGCCATTGACTAGCGTGGAACATGAGCAGTTCTTC.

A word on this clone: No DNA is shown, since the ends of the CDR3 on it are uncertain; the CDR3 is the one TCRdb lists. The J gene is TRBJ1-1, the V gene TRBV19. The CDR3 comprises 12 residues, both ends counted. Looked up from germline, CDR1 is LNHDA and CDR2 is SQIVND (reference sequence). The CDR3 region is CASSDVGAGSFF.

The CDR3 sequence is CASLDFSSKEAFF. CDR3 sequence (DNA): TGTGCCAGCCTGGACTTCTCGAGTAAAGAAGCTTTCTTT. This chain uses TRBV27 with TRBJ1-1; D is undetermined. The CDR3 contains 13 residues. V lost 8 bases and J 8 bases, leaving 18 bases between the germline ends. Per the germline V gene, CDR1 is MNHEY and CDR2 is SMNVEV (reference sequence).

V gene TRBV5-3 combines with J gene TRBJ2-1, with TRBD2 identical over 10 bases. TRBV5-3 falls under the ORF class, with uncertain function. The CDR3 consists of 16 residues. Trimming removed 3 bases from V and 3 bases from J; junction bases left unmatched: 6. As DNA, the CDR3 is TGTGCCAGAAGCTACCTAAGACTAGCGGGCTACAATGAGCAGTTCTTC. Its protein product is CARSYLRLAGYNEQFF.

CDR3 in amino acids: CASSLRAGAREQYF. The CDR3 region has the DNA TGTGCCAGCAGTTTGAGAGCGGGAGCGCGGGAGCAGTACTTC. V is TRBV27 and J is TRBJ2-7, with 8 bases lining up with TRBD2. V shed 3 bases, J shed 7 bases, and the junction held 8 bases outside the gene matches. The CDR3 totals 14 residues. Germline CDR1 is MNHEY and CDR2 is SMNVEV (reference sequence).

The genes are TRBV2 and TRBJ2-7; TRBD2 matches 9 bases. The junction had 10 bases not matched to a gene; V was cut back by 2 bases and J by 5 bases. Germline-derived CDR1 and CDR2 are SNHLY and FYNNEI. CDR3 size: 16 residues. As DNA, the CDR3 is TGTGCCAGCAGTGAAATTTCGGGGGCTAGCGGGGACGAGCAGTACTTC. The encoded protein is CASSEISGASGDEQYF.

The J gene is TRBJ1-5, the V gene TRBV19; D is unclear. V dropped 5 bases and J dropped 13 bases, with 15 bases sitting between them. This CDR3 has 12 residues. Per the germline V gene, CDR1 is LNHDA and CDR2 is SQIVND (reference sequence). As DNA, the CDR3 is TGTGCCAGTAGTCCCAACCGGGAAGAACAGCATTTT. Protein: CASSPNREEQHF. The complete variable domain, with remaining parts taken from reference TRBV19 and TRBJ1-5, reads DGGITQSPKYLFRKEGQNVTLSCEQNLNHDAMYWYRQDPGQGLRLIYYSQIVNDFQKGDIAEGYSVSREKKESFPLTVTSAQKNPTAFYLCASSPNREEQHFGDGTRLSIL.

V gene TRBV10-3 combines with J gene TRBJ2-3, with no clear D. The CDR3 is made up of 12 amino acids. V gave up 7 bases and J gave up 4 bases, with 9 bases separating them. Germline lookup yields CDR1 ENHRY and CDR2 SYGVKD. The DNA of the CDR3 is TGTGCCATCAAGGAAGACGCAGATACGCAGTATTTT. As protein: CAIKEDADTQYF.

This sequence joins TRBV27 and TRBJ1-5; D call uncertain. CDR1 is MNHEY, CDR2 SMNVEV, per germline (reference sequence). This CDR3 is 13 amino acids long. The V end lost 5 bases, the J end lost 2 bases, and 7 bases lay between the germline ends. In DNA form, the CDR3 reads TGTGCCAGCAGTAGGGATGGCAATCAGCCCCAGCATTTT. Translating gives CASSRDGNQPQHF.

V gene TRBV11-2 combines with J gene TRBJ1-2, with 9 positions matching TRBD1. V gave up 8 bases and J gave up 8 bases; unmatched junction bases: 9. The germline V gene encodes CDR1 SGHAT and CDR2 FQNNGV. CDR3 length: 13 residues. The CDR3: CASGEQGAWGYTF. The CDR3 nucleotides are TGTGCCAGCGGAGAACAGGGGGCTTGGGGCTACACCTTC.

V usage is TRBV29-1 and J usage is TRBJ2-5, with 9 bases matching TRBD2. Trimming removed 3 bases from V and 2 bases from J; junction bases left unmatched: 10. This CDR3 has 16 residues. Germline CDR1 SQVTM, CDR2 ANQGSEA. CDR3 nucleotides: TGCAGCGTTGAGGACCAAGGGACTAGCATACAAGAGACCCAGTACTTC. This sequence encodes CSVEDQGTSIQETQYF.